This T cell receptor (beta chain) was retrieved from a study of T cells in Graves' hyperthyroidism and ophthalmopathy. Stable Graves' hyperthyroidism denoted no ophthalmopathy progression over 18 months. Disease duration under 2 months; hyperthyroidism patients were aged 18 to 65. Exclusion of patients followed from uncontrolled infection, other autoimmune disease, pregnancy or lactation. This clonotype appeared many times. Its antigen is unidentified. Study-wide points: Most clonotypes that expanded in the thyroid above 0.001 also showed up in blood.

The V segment lost 7 bases and the J segment 0 bases; nucleotides outside the gene matches: 0. Germline V gene data show CDR1 as SQVTM and CDR2 as ANQGSEA. There are 13 residues in the CDR3. The TCR beta CDR3 regions underwent amplification using RNA transcripts as the source. TCR CDR3 underwent first-round RT-PCR with the HTBI primer set. TCRdb itself ran the multiplex PCR reads through MiXCR, one entry per CDR3 protein. The sample carries a few hundred thousand distinct CDR3 sequences, roughly 50% recorded once. This chain uses TRBV29-1 with TRBJ2-2; 9 bases are shared with TRBD1. The specimen was peripheral blood or thyroid tissue (not recorded which). The clonotype comes from a woman between 18 and 29 years old with Graves' hyperthyroidism. The CDR3 coding sequence is TGCAGCGGACAGGGGGCGAACACCGGGGAGCTGTTTTTT. Its protein is CSGQGANTGELFF.